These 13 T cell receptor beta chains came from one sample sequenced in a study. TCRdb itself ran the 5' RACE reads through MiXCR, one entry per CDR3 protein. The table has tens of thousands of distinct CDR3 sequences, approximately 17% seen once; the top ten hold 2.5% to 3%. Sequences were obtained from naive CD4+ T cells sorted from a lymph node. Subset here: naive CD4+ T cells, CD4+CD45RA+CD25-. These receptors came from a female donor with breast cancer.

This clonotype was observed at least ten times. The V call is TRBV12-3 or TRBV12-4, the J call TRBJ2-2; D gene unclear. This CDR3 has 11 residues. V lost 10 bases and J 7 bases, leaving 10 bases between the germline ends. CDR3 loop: CATRSVGELFF. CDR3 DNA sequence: TGTGCCACTCGGAGTGTCGGGGAGCTGTTTTTT.

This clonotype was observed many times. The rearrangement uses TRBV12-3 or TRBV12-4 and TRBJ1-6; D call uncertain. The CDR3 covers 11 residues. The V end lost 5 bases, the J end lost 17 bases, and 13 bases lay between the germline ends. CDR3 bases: TGTGCCAGCAGTCAAACACAGAGCATCCACTTT. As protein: CASSQTQSIHF.

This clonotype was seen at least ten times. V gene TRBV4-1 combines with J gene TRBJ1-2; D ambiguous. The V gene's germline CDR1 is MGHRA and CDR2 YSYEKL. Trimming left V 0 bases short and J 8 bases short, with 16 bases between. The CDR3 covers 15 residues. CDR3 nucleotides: TGCGCCAGCAGCCAAGATGCCGGGAAAAAGGAGGGCTACACCTTC. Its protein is CASSQDAGKKEGYTF.

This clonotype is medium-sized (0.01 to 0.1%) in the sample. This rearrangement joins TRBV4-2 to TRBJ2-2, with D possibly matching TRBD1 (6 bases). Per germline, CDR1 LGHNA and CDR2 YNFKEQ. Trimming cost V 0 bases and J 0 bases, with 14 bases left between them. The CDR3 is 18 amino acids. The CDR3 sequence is CASSQDLSRGPNTGELFF. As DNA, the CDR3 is TGTGCCAGCAGCCAAGATCTCTCCAGGGGCCCGAACACCGGGGAGCTGTTTTTT.

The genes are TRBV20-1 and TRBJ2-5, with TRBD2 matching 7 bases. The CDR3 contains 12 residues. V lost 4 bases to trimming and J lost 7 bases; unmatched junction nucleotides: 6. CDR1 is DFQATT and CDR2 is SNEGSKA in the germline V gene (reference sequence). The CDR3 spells CSATGPGGTQYF. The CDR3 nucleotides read TGCAGTGCTACCGGACCGGGAGGGACCCAGTACTTC.

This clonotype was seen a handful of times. CDR3 DNA: TGTGCCAGCAGCCAAAACCAGGGGAACACTGAAGCTTTCTTT. It translates to CASSQNQGNTEAFF. This sequence joins TRBV7-8 and TRBJ1-1; tentatively, D is TRBD1 (5 bases). The CDR3 totals 14 residues. The germline V gene has CDR1 SGHVS and CDR2 FQNEAQ. Trimming left V 5 bases short and J 1 base short, with 11 bases between.

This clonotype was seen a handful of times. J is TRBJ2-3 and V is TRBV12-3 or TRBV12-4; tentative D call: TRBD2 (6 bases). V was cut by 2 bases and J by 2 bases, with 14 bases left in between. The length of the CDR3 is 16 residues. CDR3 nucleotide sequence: TGTGCCAGCAGTTTAAGGAGGGGAGGAAACACAGATACGCAGTATTTT. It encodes CASSLRRGGNTDTQYF.

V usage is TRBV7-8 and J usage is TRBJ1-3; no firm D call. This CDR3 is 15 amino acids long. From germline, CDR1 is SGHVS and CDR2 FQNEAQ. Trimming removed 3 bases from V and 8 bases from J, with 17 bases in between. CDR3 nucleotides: TGTGCCAGCAGCTTTAGGACCGGGCCCGGAGACACCATATATTTT. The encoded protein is CASSFRTGPGDTIYF.

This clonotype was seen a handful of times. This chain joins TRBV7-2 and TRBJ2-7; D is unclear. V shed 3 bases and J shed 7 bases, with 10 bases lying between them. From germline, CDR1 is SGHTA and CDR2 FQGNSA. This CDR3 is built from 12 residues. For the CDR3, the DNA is TGTGCCAGCAGCTTTTACACGAGGGAGCAGTACTTC. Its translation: CASSFYTREQYF.

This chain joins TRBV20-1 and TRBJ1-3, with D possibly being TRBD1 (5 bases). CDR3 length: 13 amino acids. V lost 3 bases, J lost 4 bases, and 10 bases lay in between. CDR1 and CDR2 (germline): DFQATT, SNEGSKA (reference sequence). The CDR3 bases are TGCAGTGCTAGTCAGGGTGCCGGAAACACCATATATTTT. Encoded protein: CSASQGAGNTIYF.

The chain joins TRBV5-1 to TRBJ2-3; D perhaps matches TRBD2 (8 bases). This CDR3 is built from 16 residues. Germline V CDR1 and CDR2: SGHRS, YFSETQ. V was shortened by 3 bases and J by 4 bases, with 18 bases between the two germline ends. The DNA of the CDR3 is TGCGCCAGCAGCTCCCCGGGAGGGGGCCACGCAGATACGCAGTATTTT. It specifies CASSSPGGGHADTQYF.

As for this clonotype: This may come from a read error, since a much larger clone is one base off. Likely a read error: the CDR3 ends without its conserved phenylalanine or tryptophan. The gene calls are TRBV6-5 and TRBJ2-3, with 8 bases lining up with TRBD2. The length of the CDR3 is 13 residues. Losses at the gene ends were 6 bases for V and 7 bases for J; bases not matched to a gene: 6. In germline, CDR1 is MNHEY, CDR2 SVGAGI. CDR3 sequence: CASRGTSKNTQYI. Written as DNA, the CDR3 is TGTGCCAGCAGGGGGACTAGTAAGAATACGCAGTATATT.

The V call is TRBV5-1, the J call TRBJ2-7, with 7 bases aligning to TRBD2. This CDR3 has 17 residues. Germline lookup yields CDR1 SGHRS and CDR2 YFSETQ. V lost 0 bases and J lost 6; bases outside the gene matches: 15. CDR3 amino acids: CASSLEAGISTGGEQYF. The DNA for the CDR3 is TGCGCCAGCAGCTTGGAGGCCGGGATTTCGACGGGAGGCGAGCAGTACTTC.